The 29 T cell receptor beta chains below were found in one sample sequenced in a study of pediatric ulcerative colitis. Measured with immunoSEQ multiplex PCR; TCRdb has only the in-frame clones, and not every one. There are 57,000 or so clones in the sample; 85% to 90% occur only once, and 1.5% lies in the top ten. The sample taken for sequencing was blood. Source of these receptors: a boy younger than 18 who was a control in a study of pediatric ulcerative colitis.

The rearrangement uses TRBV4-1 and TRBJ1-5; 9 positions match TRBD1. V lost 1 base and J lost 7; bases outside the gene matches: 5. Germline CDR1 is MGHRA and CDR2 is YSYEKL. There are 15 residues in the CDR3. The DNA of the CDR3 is TGCGCCAGCAGCCAAGTGGGACAGGGTTACCAGCCCCAGCATTTT. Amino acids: CASSQVGQGYQPQHF.

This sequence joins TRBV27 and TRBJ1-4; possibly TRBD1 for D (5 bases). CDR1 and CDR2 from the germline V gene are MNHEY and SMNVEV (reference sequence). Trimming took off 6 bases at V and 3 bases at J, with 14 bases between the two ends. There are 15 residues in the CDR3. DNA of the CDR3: TGTGCCAGCAGAGAATTGACAGCCGCTAATGAAAAACTGTTTTTT. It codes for CASRELTAANEKLFF.

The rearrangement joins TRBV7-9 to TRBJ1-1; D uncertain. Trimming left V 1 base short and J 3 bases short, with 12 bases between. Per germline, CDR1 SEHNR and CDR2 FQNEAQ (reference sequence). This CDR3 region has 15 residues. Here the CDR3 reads CASSLVATMDTEAFF. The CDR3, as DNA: TGTGCCAGCAGCTTAGTAGCGACTATGGACACTGAAGCTTTCTTT.

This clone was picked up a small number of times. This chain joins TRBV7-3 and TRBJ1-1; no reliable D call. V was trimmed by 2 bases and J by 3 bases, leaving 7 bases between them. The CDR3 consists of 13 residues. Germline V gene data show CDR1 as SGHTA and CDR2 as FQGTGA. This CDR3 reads CASSLEEDTEAFF. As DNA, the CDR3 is TGTGCCAGCAGCTTAGAGGAGGACACTGAAGCTTTCTTT. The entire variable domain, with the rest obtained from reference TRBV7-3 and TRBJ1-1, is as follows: GAGVSQTPSNKVTEKGKYVELRCDPISGHTALYWYRQSLGQGPEFLIYFQGTGAADDSGLPNDRFFAVRPEGSVSTLKIQRTERGDSAVYLCASSLEEDTEAFFGQGTRLTVV.

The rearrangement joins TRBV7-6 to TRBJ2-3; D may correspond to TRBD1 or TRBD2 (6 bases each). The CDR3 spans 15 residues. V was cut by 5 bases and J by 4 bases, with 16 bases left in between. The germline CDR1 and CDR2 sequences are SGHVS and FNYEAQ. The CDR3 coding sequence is TGTGCCAGCAGCCGGGGGCTTGTTACGGCAGATACGCAGTATTTT. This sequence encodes CASSRGLVTADTQYF.

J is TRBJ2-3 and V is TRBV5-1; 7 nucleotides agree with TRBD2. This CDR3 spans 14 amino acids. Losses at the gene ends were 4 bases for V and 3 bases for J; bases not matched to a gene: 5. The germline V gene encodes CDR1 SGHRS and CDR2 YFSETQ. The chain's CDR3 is CASSRWGGTDTQYF. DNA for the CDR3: TGCGCCAGCAGCCGCTGGGGGGGTACAGATACGCAGTATTTT.

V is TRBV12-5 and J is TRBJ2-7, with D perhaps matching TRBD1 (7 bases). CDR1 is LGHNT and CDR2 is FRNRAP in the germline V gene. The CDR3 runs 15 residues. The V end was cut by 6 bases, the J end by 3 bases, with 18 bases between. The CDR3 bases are TGTGCTAGTGGGCTGACAGGGAGGATCGACTACGAGCAGTACTTC. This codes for CASGLTGRIDYEQYF.

CDR3 sequence (DNA): TGTGCCAGCTCTTTCGGGGAAAGCACAGATACGCAGTATTTT. Translation gives CASSFGESTDTQYF. The V gene is TRBV6-6, the J gene TRBJ2-3; D is perhaps TRBD2 (5 bases). The ends were cut back, 8 bases at V and 0 bases at J, with 12 bases in the middle. The CDR3 totals 14 residues. Germline V CDR1 and CDR2: MNHNY, SVGAGI (reference sequence).

CDR3 protein: CASSKNAGGVNTIYF. The DNA for the CDR3 is TGTGCCAGCAGCAAAAACGCAGGGGGCGTGAACACCATATATTTT. The gene calls are TRBV21-1 and TRBJ1-3; the table's D call TRBD1 went unverified against the DNA. TRBV21-1 has pseudogene status. CDR3 length equals 15 residues.

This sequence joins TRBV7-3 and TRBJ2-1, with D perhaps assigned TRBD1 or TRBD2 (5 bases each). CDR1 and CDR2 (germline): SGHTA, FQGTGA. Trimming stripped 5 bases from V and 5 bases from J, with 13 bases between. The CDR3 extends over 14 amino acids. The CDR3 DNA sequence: TGTGCCAGCAGCCCAGGGACGGAAAACAATGAGCAGTTCTTC. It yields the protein CASSPGTENNEQFF.

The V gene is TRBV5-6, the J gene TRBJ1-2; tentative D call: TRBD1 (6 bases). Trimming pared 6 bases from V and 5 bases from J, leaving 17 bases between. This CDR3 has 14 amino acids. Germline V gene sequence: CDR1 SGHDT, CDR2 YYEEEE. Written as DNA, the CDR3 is TGTGCCAGCACCCCCGGAGGGCAGGGGTATGGCTACACCTTC. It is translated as CASTPGGQGYGYTF.

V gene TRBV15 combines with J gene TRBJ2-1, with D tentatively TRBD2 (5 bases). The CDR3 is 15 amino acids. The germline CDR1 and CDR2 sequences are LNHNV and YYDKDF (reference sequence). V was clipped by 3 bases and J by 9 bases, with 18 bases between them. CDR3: CATSRPGSLLGEQFF. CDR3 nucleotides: TGTGCCACCAGCAGGCCGGGGAGTTTGTTAGGTGAGCAGTTCTTC. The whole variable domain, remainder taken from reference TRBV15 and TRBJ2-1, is DAMVIQNPRYQVTQFGKPVTLSCSQTLNHNVMYWYQQKSSQAPKLLFHYYDKDFNNEADTPDNFQSRRPNTSFCFLDIRSPGLGDTAMYLCATSRPGSLLGEQFFGPGTRLTVL.

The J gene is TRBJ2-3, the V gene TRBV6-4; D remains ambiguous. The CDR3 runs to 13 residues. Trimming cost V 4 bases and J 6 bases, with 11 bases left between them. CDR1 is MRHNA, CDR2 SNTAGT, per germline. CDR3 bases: TGTGCCAGCAGTGTCTTGCTTGGGGATACGCAGTATTTT. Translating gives CASSVLLGDTQYF.

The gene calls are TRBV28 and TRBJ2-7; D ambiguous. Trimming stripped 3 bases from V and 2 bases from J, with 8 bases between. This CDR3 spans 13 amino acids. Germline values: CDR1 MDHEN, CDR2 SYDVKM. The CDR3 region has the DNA TGTGCCAGCAGTTTGGGTTCGGCCTACGAGCAGTACTTC. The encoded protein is CASSLGSAYEQYF.

CDR3 DNA sequence: TGTGCCAGCAGCCAGGACAGGGAGGAGACCCAGTACTTC. Its translation is CASSQDREETQYF. This rearrangement joins TRBV7-3 to TRBJ2-5, with TRBD1 matching 8 bases. CDR3 length equals 13 residues. J gave up 5 bases and V 5 bases, and 4 bases lay outside the gene matches. Germline values: CDR1 SGHTA, CDR2 FQGTGA.

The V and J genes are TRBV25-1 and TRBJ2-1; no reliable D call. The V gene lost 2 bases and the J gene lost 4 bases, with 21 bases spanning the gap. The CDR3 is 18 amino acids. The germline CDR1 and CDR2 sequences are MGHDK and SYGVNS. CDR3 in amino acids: CASSEAPPRSKRYNEQFF. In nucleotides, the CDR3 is TGTGCCAGCAGTGAAGCCCCTCCCCGTAGTAAACGGTACAATGAGCAGTTCTTC.

The CDR3 sequence: CASSQDPPTYQETQYF. The CDR3 DNA is TGCGCCAGCAGCCAAGATCCCCCTACGTACCAAGAGACCCAGTACTTC. The chain joins TRBV4-1 to TRBJ2-5; D call uncertain. The CDR3 spans 16 residues. Germline CDR1 and CDR2: MGHRA and YSYEKL. V dropped 0 bases and J dropped 0 bases, with 11 bases sitting between them.

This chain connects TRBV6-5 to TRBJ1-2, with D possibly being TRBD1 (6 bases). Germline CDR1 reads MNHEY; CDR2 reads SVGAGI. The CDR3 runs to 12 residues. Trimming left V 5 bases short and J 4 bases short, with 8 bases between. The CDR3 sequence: CASSQGTYGYTF. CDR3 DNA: TGTGCCAGCAGTCAGGGGACCTATGGCTACACCTTC.

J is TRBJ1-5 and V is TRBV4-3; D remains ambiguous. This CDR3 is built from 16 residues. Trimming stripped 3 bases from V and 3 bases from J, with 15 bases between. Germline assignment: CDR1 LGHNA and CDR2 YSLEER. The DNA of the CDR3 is TGCGCCAGCAGCCAGGACTTGCGCAGACCCAATCAGCCCCAGCATTTT. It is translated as CASSQDLRRPNQPQHF.

CDR3 protein: CASSKDRGAGNTIYF. The CDR3 coding sequence is TGTGCCAGCAGCAAGGACAGGGGGGCTGGAAACACCATATATTTT. The chain combines TRBV11-2 with TRBJ1-3, with 10 bases matching TRBD1. In germline, CDR1 is SGHAT, CDR2 FQNNGV. J lost 2 bases, V lost 5 bases, and 3 bases had no gene match. CDR3 length equals 15 residues.

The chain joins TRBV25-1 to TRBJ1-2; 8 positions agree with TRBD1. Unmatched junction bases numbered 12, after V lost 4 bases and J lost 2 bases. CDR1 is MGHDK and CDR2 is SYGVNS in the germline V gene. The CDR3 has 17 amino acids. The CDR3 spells CASSVSLFGQGNYGYTF. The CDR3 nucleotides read TGTGCCAGCAGTGTTTCCCTATTCGGACAGGGCAACTATGGCTACACCTTC.

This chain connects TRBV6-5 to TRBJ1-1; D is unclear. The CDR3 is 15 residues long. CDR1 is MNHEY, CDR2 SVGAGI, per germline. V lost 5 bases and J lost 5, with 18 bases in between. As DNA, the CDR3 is TGTGCCAGCAGTCTGTTTCAGAGGAGGGCGACTGAAGCTTTCTTT. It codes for CASSLFQRRATEAFF.

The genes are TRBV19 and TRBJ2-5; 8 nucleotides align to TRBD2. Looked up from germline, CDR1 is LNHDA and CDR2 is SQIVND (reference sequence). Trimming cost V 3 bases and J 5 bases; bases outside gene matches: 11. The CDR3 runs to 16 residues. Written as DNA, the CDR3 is TGTGCCAGTAGTATTCAGGTGGGACTAGGATTCGAGACCCAGTACTTC. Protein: CASSIQVGLGFETQYF.

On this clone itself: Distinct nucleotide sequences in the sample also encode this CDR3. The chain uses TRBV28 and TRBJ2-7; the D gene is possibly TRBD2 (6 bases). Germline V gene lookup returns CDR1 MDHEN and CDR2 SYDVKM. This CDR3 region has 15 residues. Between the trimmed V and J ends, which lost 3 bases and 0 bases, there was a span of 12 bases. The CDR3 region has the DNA TGTGCCAGCAGTTTGTTTCGGGAGACCTCCTACGAGCAGTACTTC. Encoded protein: CASSLFRETSYEQYF.

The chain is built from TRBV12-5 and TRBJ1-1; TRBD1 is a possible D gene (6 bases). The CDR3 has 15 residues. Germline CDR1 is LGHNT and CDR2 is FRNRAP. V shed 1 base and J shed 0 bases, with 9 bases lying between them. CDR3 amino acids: CASGLARGVNTEAFF. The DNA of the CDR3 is TGTGCTAGTGGTTTGGCCAGGGGTGTGAACACTGAAGCTTTCTTT.

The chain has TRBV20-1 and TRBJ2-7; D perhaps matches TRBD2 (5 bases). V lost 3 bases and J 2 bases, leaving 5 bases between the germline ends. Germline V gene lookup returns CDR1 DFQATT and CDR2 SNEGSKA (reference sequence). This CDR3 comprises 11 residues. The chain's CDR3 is CSARTTYEQYF. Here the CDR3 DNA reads TGCAGTGCTAGGACTACCTACGAGCAGTACTTC.

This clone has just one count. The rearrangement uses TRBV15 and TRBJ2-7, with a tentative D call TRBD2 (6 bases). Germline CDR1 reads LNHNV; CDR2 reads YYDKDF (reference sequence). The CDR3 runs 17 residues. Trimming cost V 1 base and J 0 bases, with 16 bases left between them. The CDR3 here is CATSRAAGGASSYEQYF. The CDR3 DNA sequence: TGTGCCACCAGCAGAGCAGCTGGCGGGGCATCCTCCTACGAGCAGTACTTC.

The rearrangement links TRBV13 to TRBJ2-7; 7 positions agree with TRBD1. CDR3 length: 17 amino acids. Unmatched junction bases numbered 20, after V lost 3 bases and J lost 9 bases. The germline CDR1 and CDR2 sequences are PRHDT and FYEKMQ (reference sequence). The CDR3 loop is CASSFLSSAGGSRGQYF. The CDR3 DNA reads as TGTGCCAGCAGCTTCCTGTCATCGGCAGGGGGATCCCGGGGGCAGTACTTC.

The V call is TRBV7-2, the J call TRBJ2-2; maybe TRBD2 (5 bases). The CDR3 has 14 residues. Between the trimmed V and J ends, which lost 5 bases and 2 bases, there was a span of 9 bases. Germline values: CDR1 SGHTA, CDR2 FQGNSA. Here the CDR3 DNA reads TGTGCCAGCAGCCCAGACTACAACACCGGGGAGCTGTTTTTT. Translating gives CASSPDYNTGELFF.